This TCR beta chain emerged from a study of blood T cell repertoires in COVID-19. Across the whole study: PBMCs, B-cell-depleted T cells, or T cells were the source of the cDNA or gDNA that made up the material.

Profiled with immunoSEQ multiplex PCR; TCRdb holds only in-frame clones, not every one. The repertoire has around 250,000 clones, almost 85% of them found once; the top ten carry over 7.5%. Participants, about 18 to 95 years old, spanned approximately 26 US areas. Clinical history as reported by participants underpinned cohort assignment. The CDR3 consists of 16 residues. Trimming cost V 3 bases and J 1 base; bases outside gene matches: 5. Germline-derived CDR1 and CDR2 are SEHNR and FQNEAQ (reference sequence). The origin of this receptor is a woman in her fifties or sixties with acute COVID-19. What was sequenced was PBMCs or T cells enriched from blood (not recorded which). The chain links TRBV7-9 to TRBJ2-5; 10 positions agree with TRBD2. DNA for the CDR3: TGTGCCAGCAGCTTTAGCAGCGGGGGGGGCCAAGAGACCCAGTACTTC. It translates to CASSFSSGGGQETQYF.